This entry is about one T cell receptor beta chain. This sample was taken from a study of blood T cell repertoires in COVID-19. Study at large: Collection of acute and convalescent COVID-19 samples took place in the United States, Italy and Spain.

This study enrolled people aged roughly 18 to 90 from around 25 US geographic areas. Generated by immunoSEQ multiplex PCR, the TCRdb table keeps only in-frame clones and is missing some. The profile covers fewer than 500,000 clones, with roughly 85% appearing a single time and approximately 2% taken by the ten largest. This sequence originates from a woman under 30 with acute COVID-19. Sequencing was carried out using PBMCs or T cells enriched from blood (not recorded which).

The CDR3 DNA is TGCAGTGCTAGATACTTTGAAGCTTTCTTT. It codes for CSARYFEAFF. This rearrangement joins TRBV20-1 to TRBJ1-1; D remains unclear. Germline CDR1 reads DFQATT; CDR2 reads SNEGSKA (reference sequence). The CDR3 consists of 10 residues. Trimming took 2 bases from V and 7 from J, leaving 5 bases between them.